The 29 T cell receptor beta chains below were found in one sample sequenced in a study of T-cell reconstitution after alpha-beta-depleted transplantation in children. Unique molecular identifiers were used to barcode this TCRbeta library. Each CDR3 protein gets one entry after TCRdb re-called the PCR reads with MiXCR. This sample has 550,000 to 800,000 distinct CDR3 sequences, with around 13% found just once. Sequenced material: PBMCs, taken before TCRalphabeta/CD19-depleted stem cell transplant. The receptor set was obtained from a girl aged 2-9 years with congenital amegakaryocytic thrombocytopenia, due to receive a stem cell transplant.

This clonotype has just a few counts. This sequence joins TRBV7-9 and TRBJ1-2; possibly TRBD1 for D (6 bases). Trimming left V 6 bases short and J 8 bases short, with 16 bases between. Per germline, CDR1 SEHNR and CDR2 FQNEAQ (reference sequence). The CDR3 loop spans 13 amino acids. Here the CDR3 reads CASSRGGSWGYTF. The CDR3, as DNA: TGTGCCAGCAGTAGAGGGGGTTCCTGGGGCTACACCTTC.

This clonotype was counted ten times or more. The chain combines TRBV20-1 with TRBJ1-4; TRBD1 aligns across 10 bases. The germline CDR1 and CDR2 sequences are DFQATT and SNEGSKA (reference sequence). V trimming: 2 bases; J trimming: 6 bases; junction bases outside the gene matches: 6. The CDR3 runs to 15 residues. CDR3 bases: TGCAGTGCTAGAAATAGACAGGGGGCTGATGAAAAACTGTTTTTT. Residues: CSARNRQGADEKLFF.

This clonotype has only a few counts. V is TRBV18 and J is TRBJ2-7, with 7 bases identical to TRBD1. This CDR3 region has 14 residues. The V segment lost 3 bases and the J segment 6 bases; nucleotides outside the gene matches: 8. CDR1 is KGHSH, CDR2 LQKENI, per germline. CDR3 in amino acids: CASSPYRQGTEQYF. The CDR3 DNA reads TGTGCCAGCTCACCCTACCGACAGGGTACCGAGCAGTACTTC.

This clonotype was seen a handful of times. V is TRBV29-1 and J is TRBJ2-3; TRBD1 matches 10 bases. From germline, CDR1 is SQVTM and CDR2 ANQGSEA. After removal of 7 bases from V and 5 bases from J, the junction contained 9 bases not matched to a gene. The CDR3 has 14 amino acids. CDR3 amino acids: CSGVTGGDLDTQYF. Written as DNA, the CDR3 is TGCAGCGGTGTGACAGGGGGCGATTTAGATACGCAGTATTTT.

V usage is TRBV10-3 and J usage is TRBJ2-1; D is tentatively TRBD1 or TRBD2 (6 bases each). The germline CDR1 and CDR2 sequences are ENHRY and SYGVKD. V was clipped by 9 bases and J by 4 bases, with 16 bases between them. The CDR3 contains 14 residues. CDR3: CAIRLATGYNEQFF. CDR3 coding DNA: TGTGCCATTCGCCTAGCGACAGGTTACAATGAGCAGTTCTTC.

Points on this clonotype: A much larger clonotype is one base distant, so this may be a read error. The chain combines TRBV27 with TRBJ2-1; 9 positions match TRBD2. Trimming at V came to 7 bases and at J to 6 bases, leaving 4 bases not matched to a gene. CDR3 size: 13 residues. Germline CDR1 and CDR2: MNHEY and SMNVEV (reference sequence). The CDR3 here is CASTRLAVNEQFF. In DNA form, the CDR3 reads TGTGCCAGCACCAGACTAGCGGTCAATGAGCAGTTCTTC.

This clonotype was found a few times. This sequence joins TRBV5-1 and TRBJ2-1; 11 positions match TRBD2. This CDR3 has 17 residues. Germline V lookup: CDR1 SGHRS, CDR2 YFSETQ. J lost 7 bases, V lost 4 bases, and 13 bases had no gene match. The CDR3 is CASSQVSGRVVGNEQFF. CDR3 nucleotide sequence: TGCGCCAGCAGCCAAGTTAGCGGGAGGGTAGTGGGAAATGAGCAGTTCTTC.

This clonotype has a count of ten or more. The V gene is TRBV27, the J gene TRBJ2-3; no definite D call. The length of the CDR3 is 12 residues. Germline V gene sequence: CDR1 MNHEY, CDR2 SMNVEV (reference sequence). The V end lost 5 bases, the J end lost 3 bases, and 6 bases lay between the germline ends. The CDR3 loop reads CASSTITDTQYF. The CDR3 bases are TGTGCCAGCAGTACAATAACAGATACGCAGTATTTT.

This clonotype was recorded many times. The CDR3 DNA is TGCAGCGTTGATTCAGGTGGTCGGGAGCAGTACTTC. Protein product: CSVDSGGREQYF. The chain couples TRBV29-1 to TRBJ2-7; D is unresolved. This CDR3 is 12 amino acids long. V lost 3 bases, J lost 7 bases, and 13 bases lay in between. CDR1 is SQVTM, CDR2 ANQGSEA, per germline.

This clonotype was seen many times. The chain couples TRBV6-1 to TRBJ2-1; TRBD2 agrees at 8 bases. J gave up 5 bases and V 7 bases, and 16 bases lay outside the gene matches. CDR1 is MNHNS and CDR2 is SASEGT in the germline V gene. The CDR3 has 17 residues. CDR3 coding DNA: TGTGCCAGCAAACGACTCCTGGGGGGACTAGGCAACAATGAGCAGTTCTTC. Translating it yields CASKRLLGGLGNNEQFF.

This clonotype was recorded many times. V gene TRBV6-8 combines with J gene TRBJ1-2; D uncertain. The CDR3 has 16 amino acids. Trimming took 2 bases from V and 0 from J, leaving 13 bases between them. CDR1 and CDR2 (germline): MNHGY, SAAAGT. For the CDR3, the DNA is TGTGCCAGCAGTTACCCCGGACGGTTTTCTAACTATGGCTACACCTTC. This sequence encodes CASSYPGRFSNYGYTF.

J is TRBJ2-2 and V is TRBV5-1, with D unresolved. Per germline, CDR1 SGHRS and CDR2 YFSETQ. Trimming took off 7 bases at V and 3 bases at J, with 10 bases between the two ends. This CDR3 spans 13 amino acids. The CDR3 sequence is CASESGDTGELFF. In nucleotides, the CDR3 is TGCGCCAGCGAGTCTGGGGACACCGGGGAGCTGTTTTTT.

This clonotype has a handful of counts. This chain connects TRBV7-9 to TRBJ2-5, with a tentative D call TRBD2 (6 bases). Germline V gene sequence: CDR1 SEHNR, CDR2 FQNEAQ (reference sequence). CDR3 length: 15 residues. Trimming took 2 bases from V and 2 from J, leaving 12 bases between them. For the CDR3, the DNA is TGTGCCAGCAGCTTAAGGAGGGCAGAGCAAGAGACCCAGTACTTC. The encoded protein is CASSLRRAEQETQYF.

This clonotype was seen repeatedly, ten times or more. The chain's CDR3 is CASSYSYSGGGPSPLHF. The CDR3 region has the DNA TGTGCCAGCAGTTACTCGTATTCTGGAGGGGGGCCTTCACCCCTCCACTTT. The rearrangement joins TRBV6-5 to TRBJ1-6; D possibly corresponds to TRBD1 (6 bases). Germline CDR1 MNHEY, CDR2 SVGAGI. The CDR3 extends over 17 amino acids. With 0 bases removed from V and 9 bases from J, the gap between germline ends came to 18 bases.

This clonotype was detected only a few times. The rearrangement joins TRBV7-9 to TRBJ2-5; 12 positions agree with TRBD2. The germline V gene encodes CDR1 SEHNR and CDR2 FQNEAQ (reference sequence). V trimming: 1 base; J trimming: 5 bases; junction bases outside the gene matches: 8. The CDR3 has 17 amino acids. CDR3 in amino acids: CASSLGSGGTSGETQYF. Written as DNA, the CDR3 is TGTGCCAGCAGCTTAGGCTCTGGCGGGACTAGCGGGGAGACCCAGTACTTC.

J is TRBJ2-5 and V is TRBV5-5; the D gene is possibly TRBD1 (5 bases). CDR3 size: 16 residues. V dropped 4 bases and J dropped 1 base, with 17 bases sitting between them. Per the germline V gene, CDR1 is SGHKS and CDR2 is YYEKEE (reference sequence). CDR3 nucleotides: TGTGCCAGCAGCGGCCCTATCGGCAGGGTCCAAGAGACCCAGTACTTC. It translates to CASSGPIGRVQETQYF.

This clonotype appeared many times. The V and J genes are TRBV19 and TRBJ2-1, with TRBD2 identical over 7 bases. The CDR3 spans 15 residues. The V gene end was trimmed by 3 bases and the J gene end by 5 bases; junction bases not matched to a gene: 7. Germline CDR1 is LNHDA and CDR2 is SQIVND (reference sequence). The CDR3 DNA reads TGTGCCAGTAGTATCTCGGCGGGAGCTGACAATGAGCAGTTCTTC. Translation gives CASSISAGADNEQFF.

The rearrangement links TRBV12-3 or TRBV12-4 to TRBJ2-7; D is possibly TRBD1 (5 bases). The V end lost 6 bases, the J end lost 2 bases, and 8 bases lay between the germline ends. This CDR3 is 12 amino acids long. The chain's CDR3 is CASSRVTYEQYF. CDR3 in DNA: TGTGCCAGCAGCAGGGTTACCTACGAGCAGTACTTC.

This clonotype was detected many times. V usage is TRBV27 and J usage is TRBJ2-7, with 9 bases identical to TRBD2. The length of the CDR3 is 14 residues. Germline V gives CDR1 MNHEY, CDR2 SMNVEV (reference sequence). V lost 6 bases and J lost 5; bases outside the gene matches: 8. Written as DNA, the CDR3 is TGTGCCAGCAGACCTAGCGGGAACTTCAACGAGCAGTACTTC. This sequence encodes CASRPSGNFNEQYF.

This clonotype has a count of ten or more. This chain connects TRBV20-1 to TRBJ2-1, with TRBD2 identical over 9 bases. Per germline, CDR1 DFQATT and CDR2 SNEGSKA (reference sequence). V trimming: 2 bases; J trimming: 6 bases; junction bases outside the gene matches: 5. CDR3 length: 14 amino acids. The CDR3 spells CSARKLAGLNEQFF. CDR3 bases: TGCAGTGCTAGAAAACTAGCGGGCCTCAATGAGCAGTTCTTC.

This clonotype was recorded at least ten times. V and J are TRBV5-1 and TRBJ2-2; no clear D gene. Trimming pared 5 bases from V and 6 bases from J, leaving 5 bases between. CDR3 length equals 11 residues. Looked up from germline, CDR1 is SGHRS and CDR2 is YFSETQ. The CDR3 reads CASRGAGELFF. The CDR3, as DNA: TGCGCCAGCAGGGGCGCCGGGGAGCTGTTTTTT.

This clonotype was observed many times. The chain combines TRBV29-1 with TRBJ2-3, with D perhaps matching TRBD1 or TRBD2 (5 bases each). From germline, CDR1 is SQVTM and CDR2 ANQGSEA. The CDR3 totals 11 residues. Trimming stripped 6 bases from V and 2 bases from J, with 6 bases between. The CDR3 sequence is CSVGPTDTQYF. The CDR3 DNA reads as TGCAGCGTGGGACCCACAGATACGCAGTATTTT.

This clonotype has a handful of counts. The chain recombines TRBV5-5 with TRBJ2-1; TRBD2 matches 8 bases. J gave up 6 bases and V 1 base, and 3 bases lay outside the gene matches. There are 14 residues in the CDR3. Per germline, CDR1 SGHKS and CDR2 YYEKEE (reference sequence). CDR3: CASSLWLAGNEQFF. In DNA, the CDR3 is TGTGCCAGCAGCTTGTGGCTAGCGGGCAATGAGCAGTTCTTC.

This chain links TRBV5-1 with TRBJ2-6; perhaps TRBD1 as D (6 bases). Trimming took off 7 bases at V and 4 bases at J, with 15 bases between the two ends. The length of the CDR3 is 15 residues. In germline, CDR1 is SGHRS, CDR2 YFSETQ. The CDR3 reads CASRNGGEGANVLTF. The CDR3 DNA sequence: TGCGCCAGCCGTAATGGGGGCGAAGGGGCCAACGTCCTGACTTTC.

This clonotype has at least ten counts. The chain joins TRBV12-3 or TRBV12-4 to TRBJ1-6; 8 bases are shared with TRBD1. CDR3 length: 14 residues. The J segment lost 5 bases and the V segment lost 5 bases, leaving 2 bases of the junction unmatched. The CDR3 here is CASSTTGDNSPLHF. CDR3 in DNA: TGTGCCAGCAGTACGACAGGGGATAATTCACCCCTCCACTTT.

This clonotype showed up many times. V and J are TRBV12-3 or TRBV12-4 and TRBJ2-3; the match to TRBD2 covers 7 bases. After removal of 8 bases from V and 2 bases from J, the junction contained 7 bases not matched to a gene. The CDR3 consists of 14 residues. DNA of the CDR3: TGTGCCAGCGTTTCTAGCGGAGTCACAGATACGCAGTATTTT. Translation: CASVSSGVTDTQYF.

In its sample, this clonotype was seen many times. V and J are TRBV12-3 or TRBV12-4 and TRBJ2-7, with 8 positions matching TRBD2. There are 14 residues in the CDR3. J gave up 7 bases and V 8 bases, and 13 bases lay outside the gene matches. Here the CDR3 DNA reads TGTGCCAGCGGTCCGGGACTAGTCTCGAGTGAGCAGTACTTC. Its protein is CASGPGLVSSEQYF.

This clonotype was seen at least ten times. J is TRBJ1-1 and V is TRBV28, with unresolved D. CDR3 size: 13 residues. Germline CDR1 reads MDHEN; CDR2 reads SYDVKM. The V end lost 6 bases, the J end lost 6 bases, and 14 bases lay between the germline ends. The CDR3 loop is CASSPPRPAEAFF. The CDR3 nucleotides read TGTGCCAGCAGCCCCCCTCGGCCCGCTGAAGCTTTCTTT.

The V gene is TRBV28, the J gene TRBJ2-7; 8 nucleotides line up with TRBD2. The ends lost 6 bases at V and 7 bases at J; junction bases unmatched: 8. The CDR3 is 13 amino acids. CDR1 and CDR2 from the germline V gene are MDHEN and SYDVKM. CDR3 amino acids: CASRPAGASEQYF. The CDR3 bases are TGTGCCAGCAGGCCAGCGGGAGCATCAGAGCAGTACTTC.